Reported below is one TCR beta chain. Its antigen is not known. This sample was included in a study of chemoradiotherapy in HPV16-positive cancers. On the study more broadly: Functional T-cell assays on a couple of HPV16-positive patients' cells defined candidate HPV-specific clones and common TCR motifs.

Repertoires were generated with immunoSEQ multiplex PCR, while TCRdb's copy carries only in-frame clones and drops some. Among 6,500 to 8,500 clones listed, about four fifths were seen once. General study points: Non-HPV-specific T cells did not expand in tumors during treatment, whereas candidate HPV-specific clones and E7-related motifs did. HPV-responsive T-cell expansion during chemoradiotherapy was linked to improved recurrence-free survival in HPV16-positive patients. The functional HPV-specific definition rests on just a couple of HPV16-positive patients.

The V gene's germline CDR1 is GTSNPN and CDR2 SVGIG (reference sequence). The CDR3 extends over 13 amino acids. V shed 3 bases and J shed 9 bases, with 15 bases lying between them. V and J are TRBV30 and TRBJ1-5; the D is unclear. This sequence originates from a human donor with HPV-associated anogenital cancer. Specimen: tumor tissue, collected from a patient who underwent chemoradiotherapy. CDR3 in DNA: TGTGCCTGGAGCAGAACCTACCAAGGGCCCCAGCATTTT. Its protein is CAWSRTYQGPQHF. The full variable domain, with the rest looked up from reference TRBV30 and TRBJ1-5, is SQTIHQWPATLVQPVGSPLSLECTVEGTSNPNLYWYRQAAGRGLQLLFYSVGIGQISSEVPQNLSASRPQDRQFILSSKKLLLSDSGFYLCAWSRTYQGPQHFGDGTRLSIL.